A selection of T cell receptor beta chains follows, all from one sample in a study of blood T cell repertoires in COVID-19. Assay used: immunoSEQ multiplex PCR; TCRdb lists only in-frame clones, some missing. The repertoire has around 40,000 clones, over 70% of them found once; the top ten carry roughly 30%. Material for sequencing was peripheral blood. These receptors came from a woman of 80 years or more with acute or convalescent COVID-19. Both conserved end residues are part of each CDR3. D genes are given only for firm matches. Clone size is shown for a subset of rows, as once, few, many or a class of expanded clone.

j_gene,v_gene,d_gene,abundance,CDR3aa,CDR3nt
TRBJ2-7,TRBV9,TRBD2,once,CASSVGGLAVYYEQYF,TGTGCCAGCAGCGTCGGAGGGCTAGCGGTTTATTACGAGCAGTACTTC
TRBJ2-5,TRBV7-9,.,.,CASSLGGIQETQYF,TGTGCCAGCAGCTTAGGCGGAATCCAAGAGACCCAGTACTTC
TRBJ1-2,TRBV27,.,.,CASSLSRARVYGYTF,TGTGCCAGCAGTTTAAGCCGGGCCAGGGTCTATGGCTACACCTTC
TRBJ2-3,TRBV5-1,.,once,CASSFNTDTQYF,TGCGCCAGCAGCTTTAACACAGATACGCAGTATTTT
TRBJ1-6,TRBV9,.,.,CASSVAPTDNSPLHF,TGTGCCAGCAGCGTAGCGCCGACAGATAATTCACCCCTCCACTTT
TRBJ1-4,TRBV10-3,TRBD1,.,CAISATGGAAEKLFF,TGTGCCATCAGCGCCACAGGGGGCGCAGCCGAAAAACTGTTTTTT
TRBJ2-3,TRBV6-4,.,.,CASSDSGLLTNTQYF,TGTGCCAGCAGTGACTCCGGACTCCTTACCAATACGCAGTATTTT
TRBJ1-2,TRBV19,.,.,CASSIDRSNYGYTF,TGTGCCAGTAGTATCGACAGGTCTAACTATGGCTACACCTTC
TRBJ1-3,TRBV19,.,.,CASGGAISGNTIYF,TGTGCCTCCGGGGGGGCCATCTCTGGAAACACCATATATTTT
TRBJ2-3,TRBV5-1,TRBD2,.,CASSLEGTTTDTQYF,TGCGCCAGCAGCTTGGAGGGGACTACCACAGATACGCAGTATTTT
TRBJ2-3,TRBV7-9,.,.,CASSLVRGTKDTQYF,TGTGCCAGCAGCTTAGTTAGGGGAACCAAAGATACGCAGTATTTT
TRBJ2-3,TRBV9,.,.,CASSVAELVASTDTQYF,TGTGCCAGCAGCGTAGCCGAACTAGTAGCTAGCACAGATACGCAGTATTTT
TRBJ1-2,TRBV7-2,.,.,CASSKQNYGYTF,TGTGCCAGCAGCAAACAGAACTATGGCTACACCTTC
TRBJ2-5,TRBV7-2,.,.,CASSPTVVQETQYF,TGTGCCAGCAGCCCGACAGTGGTGCAAGAGACCCAGTACTTC